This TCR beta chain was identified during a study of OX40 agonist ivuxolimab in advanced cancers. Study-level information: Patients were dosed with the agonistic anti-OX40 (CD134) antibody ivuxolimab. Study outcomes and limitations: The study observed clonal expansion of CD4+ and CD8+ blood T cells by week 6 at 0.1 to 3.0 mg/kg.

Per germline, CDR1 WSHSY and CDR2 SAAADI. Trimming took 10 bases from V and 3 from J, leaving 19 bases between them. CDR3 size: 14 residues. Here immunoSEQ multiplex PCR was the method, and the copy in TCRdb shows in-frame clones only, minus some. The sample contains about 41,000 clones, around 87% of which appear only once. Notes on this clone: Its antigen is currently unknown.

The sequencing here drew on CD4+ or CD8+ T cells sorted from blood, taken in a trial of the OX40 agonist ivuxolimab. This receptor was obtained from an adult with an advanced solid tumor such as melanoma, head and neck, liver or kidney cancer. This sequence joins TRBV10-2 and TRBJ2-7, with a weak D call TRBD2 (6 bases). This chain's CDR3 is CATSLVSGYYEQYF. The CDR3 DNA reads TGCGCCACTTCCCTGGTTAGCGGATACTACGAGCAGTACTTC.